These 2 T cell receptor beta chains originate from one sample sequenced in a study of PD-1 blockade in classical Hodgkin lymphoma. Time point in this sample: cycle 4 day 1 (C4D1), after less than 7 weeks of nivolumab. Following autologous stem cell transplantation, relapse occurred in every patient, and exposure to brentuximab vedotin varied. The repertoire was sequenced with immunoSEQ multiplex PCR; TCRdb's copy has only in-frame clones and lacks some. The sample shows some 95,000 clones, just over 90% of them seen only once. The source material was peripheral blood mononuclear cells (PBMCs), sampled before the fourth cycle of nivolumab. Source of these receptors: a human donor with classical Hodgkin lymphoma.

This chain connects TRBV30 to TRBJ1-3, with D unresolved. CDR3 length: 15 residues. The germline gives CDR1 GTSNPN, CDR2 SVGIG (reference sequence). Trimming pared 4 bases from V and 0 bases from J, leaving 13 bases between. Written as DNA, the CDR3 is TGTGCCTGGAACAGCGTTCTCTCCTCTGGAAACACCATATATTTT. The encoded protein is CAWNSVLSSGNTIYF.

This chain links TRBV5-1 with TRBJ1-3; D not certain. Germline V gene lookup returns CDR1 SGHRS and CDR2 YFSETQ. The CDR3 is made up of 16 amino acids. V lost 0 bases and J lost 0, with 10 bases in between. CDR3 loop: CASSLDPPLSGNTIYF. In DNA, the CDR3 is TGCGCCAGCAGCTTGGACCCCCCCCTCTCTGGAAACACCATATATTTT.